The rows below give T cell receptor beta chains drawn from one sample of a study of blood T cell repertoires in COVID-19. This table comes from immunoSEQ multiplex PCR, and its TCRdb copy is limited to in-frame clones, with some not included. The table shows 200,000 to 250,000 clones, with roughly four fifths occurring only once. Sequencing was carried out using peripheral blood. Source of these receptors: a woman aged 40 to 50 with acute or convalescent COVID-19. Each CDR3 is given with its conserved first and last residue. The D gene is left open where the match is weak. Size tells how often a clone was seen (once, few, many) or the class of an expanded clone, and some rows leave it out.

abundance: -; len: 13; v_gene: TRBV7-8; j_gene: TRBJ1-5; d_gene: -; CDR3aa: CASDSAGNQPQHF; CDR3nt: TGTGCCAGCGACTCAGCGGGCAATCAGCCCCAGCATTTT
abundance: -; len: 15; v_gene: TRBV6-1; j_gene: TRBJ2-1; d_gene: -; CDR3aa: CASSLAGLGYNEQFF; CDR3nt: TGTGCCAGCAGTTTGGCAGGCTTGGGCTACAATGAGCAGTTCTTC
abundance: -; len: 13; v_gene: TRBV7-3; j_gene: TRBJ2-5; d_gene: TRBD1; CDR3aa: CASSLNRGETQYF; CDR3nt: TGTGCCAGCAGCTTAAACAGGGGAGAGACCCAGTACTTC
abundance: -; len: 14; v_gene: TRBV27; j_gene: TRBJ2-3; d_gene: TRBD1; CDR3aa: CASSRDRVADTQYF; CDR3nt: TGTGCCAGCAGCCGGGACAGGGTGGCAGATACGCAGTATTTT
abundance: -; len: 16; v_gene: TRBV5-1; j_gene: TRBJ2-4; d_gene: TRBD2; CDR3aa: CASSPLAALAKNIQYF; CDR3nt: TGCGCCAGCAGTCCTCTAGCGGCCCTAGCCAAAAACATTCAGTACTTC
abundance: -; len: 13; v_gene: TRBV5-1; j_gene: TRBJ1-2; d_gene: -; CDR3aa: CASSPQGIGGYTF; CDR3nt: TGCGCCAGCAGCCCACAGGGAATTGGTGGCTACACCTTC
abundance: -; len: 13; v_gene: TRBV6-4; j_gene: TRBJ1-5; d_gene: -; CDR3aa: CASSDEGGQPQHF; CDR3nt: TGTGCCAGCAGTGACGAGGGAGGGCAGCCCCAGCATTTT
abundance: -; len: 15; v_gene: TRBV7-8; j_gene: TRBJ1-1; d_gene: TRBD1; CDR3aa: CASSLGQGASTEAFF; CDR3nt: TGTGCCAGCAGCTTAGGACAGGGGGCTTCGACTGAAGCTTTCTTT
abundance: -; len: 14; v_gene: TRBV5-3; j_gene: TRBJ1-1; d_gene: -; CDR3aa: CARSRDLRGTEAFF; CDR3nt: TGTGCCAGAAGCCGGGACTTACGAGGGACTGAAGCTTTCTTT
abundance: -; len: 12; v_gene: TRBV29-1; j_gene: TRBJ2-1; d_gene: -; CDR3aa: CSLTVPYNEQFF; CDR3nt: TGCAGCCTCACTGTCCCCTACAATGAGCAGTTCTTC
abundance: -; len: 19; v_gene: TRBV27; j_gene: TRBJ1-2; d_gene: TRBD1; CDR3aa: CASRSRTGGASDTNYGYTF; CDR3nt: TGTGCCAGCAGAAGCCGGACAGGGGGCGCTTCCGACACTAACTATGGCTACACCTTC
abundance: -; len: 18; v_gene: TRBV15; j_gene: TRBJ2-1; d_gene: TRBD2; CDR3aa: CATSRGPPTSGGNNEQFF; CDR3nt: TGTGCCACCAGCAGAGGCCCCCCGACTAGCGGAGGGAACAATGAGCAGTTCTTC
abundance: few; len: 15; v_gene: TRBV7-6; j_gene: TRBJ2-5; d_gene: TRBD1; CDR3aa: CASSRYRGSQETQYF; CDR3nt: TGTGCCAGCAGCAGATACAGGGGTTCCCAAGAGACCCAGTACTTC
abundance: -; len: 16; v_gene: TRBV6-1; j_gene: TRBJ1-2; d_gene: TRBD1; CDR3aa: CASSEAGTGGRYGYTF; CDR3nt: TGTGCCAGCAGTGAAGCCGGGACAGGGGGCCGCTATGGCTACACCTTC
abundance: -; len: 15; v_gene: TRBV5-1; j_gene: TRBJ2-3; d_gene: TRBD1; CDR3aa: CASSLQGARTDTQYF; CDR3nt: TGCGCCAGCAGCTTGCAGGGGGCGCGCACAGATACGCAGTATTTT
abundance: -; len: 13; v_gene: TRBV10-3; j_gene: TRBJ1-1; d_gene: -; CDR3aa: CAIKSRRETEAFF; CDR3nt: TGTGCCATCAAATCCCGACGGGAGACTGAAGCTTTCTTT
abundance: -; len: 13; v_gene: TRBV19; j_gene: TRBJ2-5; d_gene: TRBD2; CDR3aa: CASSAGVQETQYF; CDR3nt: TGTGCCAGTAGTGCGGGAGTTCAAGAGACCCAGTACTTC
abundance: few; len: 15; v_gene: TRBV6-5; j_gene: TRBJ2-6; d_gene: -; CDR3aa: CASSYGGSGANVLTF; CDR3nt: TGTGCCAGCAGTTACGGCGGGTCTGGGGCCAACGTCCTGACTTTC
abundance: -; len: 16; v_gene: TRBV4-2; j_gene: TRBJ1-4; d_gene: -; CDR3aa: CASSQVSANEGEKLFF; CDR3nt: TGTGCCAGCAGCCAAGTATCCGCCAATGAGGGTGAAAAACTGTTTTTT
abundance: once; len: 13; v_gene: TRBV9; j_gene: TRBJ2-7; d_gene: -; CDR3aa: CASSGAPLGEQYF; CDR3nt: TGTGCCAGCAGCGGTGCCCCTCTCGGCGAGCAGTACTTC
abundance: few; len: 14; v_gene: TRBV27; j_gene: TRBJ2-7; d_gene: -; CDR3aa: CASSFQRGIYEQYF; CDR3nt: TGTGCCAGCAGTTTCCAGAGGGGGATTTACGAGCAGTACTTC
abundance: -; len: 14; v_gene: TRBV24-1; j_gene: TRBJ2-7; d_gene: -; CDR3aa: CATSGLRRWNEQYF; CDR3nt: TGTGCCACCAGTGGTCTTCGGCGGTGGAACGAGCAGTACTTC
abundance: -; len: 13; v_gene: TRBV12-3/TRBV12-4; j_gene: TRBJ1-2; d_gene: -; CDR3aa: CASSQTGYYGYTF; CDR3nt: TGTGCCAGCAGCCAAACAGGGTACTATGGCTACACCTTC
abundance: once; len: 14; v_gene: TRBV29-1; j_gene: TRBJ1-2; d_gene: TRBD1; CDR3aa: CSVERQGDWYGYTF; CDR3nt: TGCAGCGTTGAACGACAGGGGGATTGGTATGGCTACACCTTC
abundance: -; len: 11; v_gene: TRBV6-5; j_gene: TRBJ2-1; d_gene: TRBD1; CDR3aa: CASGQGDEQFF; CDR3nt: TGTGCCAGCGGACAGGGGGATGAGCAGTTCTTC
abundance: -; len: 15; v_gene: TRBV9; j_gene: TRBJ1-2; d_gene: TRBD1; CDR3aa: CASSSRQGPYYGYTF; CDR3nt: TGTGCCAGCAGCTCTAGACAGGGGCCCTACTATGGCTACACCTTC
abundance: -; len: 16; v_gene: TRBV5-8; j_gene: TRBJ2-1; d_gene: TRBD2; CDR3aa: CASSSTGTSGSREQFF; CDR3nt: TGTGCCAGCAGCTCCACCGGGACTAGCGGGAGTCGTGAGCAGTTCTTC
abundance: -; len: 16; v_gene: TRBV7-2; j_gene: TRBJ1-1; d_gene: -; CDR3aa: CASSLKLLRAGAEAFF; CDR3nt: TGTGCCAGCAGCTTAAAGTTATTGAGGGCGGGAGCGGAAGCTTTCTTT
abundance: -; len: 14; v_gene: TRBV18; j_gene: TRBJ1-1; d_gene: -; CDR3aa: CASSPQGGGTEAFF; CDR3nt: TGTGCCAGCTCACCACAGGGGGGGGGCACTGAAGCTTTCTTT
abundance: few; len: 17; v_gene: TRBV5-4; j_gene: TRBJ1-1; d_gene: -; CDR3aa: CASSPGVYGSGHTEAFF; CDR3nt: TGTGCCAGCAGCCCCGGTGTTTACGGTAGCGGGCACACTGAAGCTTTCTTT
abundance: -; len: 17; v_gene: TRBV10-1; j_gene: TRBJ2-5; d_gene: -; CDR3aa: CASSESAGGQWDETQYF; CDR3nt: TGCGCCAGCAGTGAGTCCGCGGGGGGACAGTGGGATGAGACCCAGTACTTC
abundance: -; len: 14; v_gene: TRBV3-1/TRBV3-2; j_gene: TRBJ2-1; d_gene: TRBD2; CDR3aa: CASSQEGRAREQFF; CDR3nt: TGTGCCAGCAGCCAAGAAGGGAGGGCCCGGGAGCAGTTCTTC
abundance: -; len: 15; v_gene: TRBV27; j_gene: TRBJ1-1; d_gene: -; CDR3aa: CASSLFGGGGTEAFF; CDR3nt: TGTGCCAGCAGTTTATTCGGGGGTGGGGGCACTGAAGCTTTCTTT
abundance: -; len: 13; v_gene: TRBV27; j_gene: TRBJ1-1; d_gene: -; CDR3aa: CASSFGLGTEAFF; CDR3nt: TGTGCCAGCAGTTTCGGGTTGGGCACTGAAGCTTTCTTT
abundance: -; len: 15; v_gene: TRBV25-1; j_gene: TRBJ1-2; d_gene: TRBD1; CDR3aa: CASSESWTGGDGYTF; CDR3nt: TGTGCCAGCAGTGAATCCTGGACAGGGGGAGATGGCTACACCTTC
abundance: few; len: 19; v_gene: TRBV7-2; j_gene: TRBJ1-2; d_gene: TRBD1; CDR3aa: CASSLEVWAGQGAGRGYTF; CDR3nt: TGTGCCAGCAGCTTAGAAGTCTGGGCGGGACAGGGGGCTGGACGGGGCTACACCTTC
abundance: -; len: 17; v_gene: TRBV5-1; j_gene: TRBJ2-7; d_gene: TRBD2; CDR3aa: CASSLGTLREGVHEQYF; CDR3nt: TGCGCCAGCAGCTTGGGGACCCTCCGGGAGGGTGTACACGAGCAGTACTTC
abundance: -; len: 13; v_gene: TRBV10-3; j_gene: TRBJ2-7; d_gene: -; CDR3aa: CATLHRDTYEQYF; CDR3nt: TGTGCCACCCTGCACAGGGACACCTACGAGCAGTACTTC
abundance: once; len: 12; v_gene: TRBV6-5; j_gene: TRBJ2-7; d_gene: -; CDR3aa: CATRIHVYEQYF; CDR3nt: TGTGCCACCCGAATACACGTCTACGAGCAGTACTTC
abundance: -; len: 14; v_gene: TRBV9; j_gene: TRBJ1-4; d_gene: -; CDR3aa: CASSVDRSDEKLFF; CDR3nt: TGTGCCAGCAGCGTCGACAGGAGCGACGAAAAACTGTTTTTT
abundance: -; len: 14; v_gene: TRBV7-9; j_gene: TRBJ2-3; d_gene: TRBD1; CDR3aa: CASSLGQGADTQYF; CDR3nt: TGTGCCAGCAGCTTAGGGCAGGGGGCGGATACGCAGTATTTT
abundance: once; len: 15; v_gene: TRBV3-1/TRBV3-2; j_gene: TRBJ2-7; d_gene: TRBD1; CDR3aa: CASSRRTGGWDEQYF; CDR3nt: TGTGCCAGCAGCCGCCGGACAGGGGGCTGGGACGAGCAGTACTTC
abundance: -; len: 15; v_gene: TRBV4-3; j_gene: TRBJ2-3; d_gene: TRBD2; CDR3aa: CASSLNSGRTDTQYF; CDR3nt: TGCGCCAGCAGCCTTAATAGCGGGAGGACAGATACGCAGTATTTT
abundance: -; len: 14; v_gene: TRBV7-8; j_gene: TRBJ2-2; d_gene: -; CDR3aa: CASSSSTNTGELFF; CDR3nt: TGTGCCAGCAGCTCTAGCACGAACACCGGGGAGCTGTTTTTT
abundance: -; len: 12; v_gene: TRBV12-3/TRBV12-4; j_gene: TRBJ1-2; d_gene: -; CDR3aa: CASTVTGYGYTF; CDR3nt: TGTGCCAGCACCGTAACCGGGTATGGCTACACCTTC
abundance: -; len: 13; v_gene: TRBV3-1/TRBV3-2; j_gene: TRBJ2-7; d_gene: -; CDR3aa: CASSHGPSYEQYF; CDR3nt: TGTGCCAGCAGCCATGGCCCCTCCTACGAGCAGTACTTC